This entry concerns a single TCR beta chain. Antigen unknown. The CDR3 is made up of 14 amino acids. Germline assignment: CDR1 SGHNT and CDR2 YYREEE (reference sequence). Trimming stripped 0 bases from V and 2 bases from J, with 8 bases between. Using immunoSEQ multiplex PCR, the repertoire was profiled, and TCRdb retains in-frame clones only, with some absent. The sample carries around 50,000 clones, about 94% recorded once. This record belongs to a study of cytomegalovirus exposure and HLA in healthy donors. Findings and limits, study-wide: Among the CMV-associated chains, a few were confirmed in vitro as specific for CMV antigens. As was reported, the classifier diagnosed cytomegalovirus status with high specificity and sensitivity. TCR beta chains numbering more than 150 were designated cytomegalovirus-associated.

The chain couples TRBV5-4 to TRBJ1-2; D is unresolved. The specimen was PBMCs. The receptor was isolated from a woman in her late teens or twenties in good health and CMV-seropositive. CDR3 sequence: CASSLERRNYGYTF. The CDR3 DNA reads TGTGCCAGCAGCTTGGAGCGGAGGAACTATGGCTACACCTTC.